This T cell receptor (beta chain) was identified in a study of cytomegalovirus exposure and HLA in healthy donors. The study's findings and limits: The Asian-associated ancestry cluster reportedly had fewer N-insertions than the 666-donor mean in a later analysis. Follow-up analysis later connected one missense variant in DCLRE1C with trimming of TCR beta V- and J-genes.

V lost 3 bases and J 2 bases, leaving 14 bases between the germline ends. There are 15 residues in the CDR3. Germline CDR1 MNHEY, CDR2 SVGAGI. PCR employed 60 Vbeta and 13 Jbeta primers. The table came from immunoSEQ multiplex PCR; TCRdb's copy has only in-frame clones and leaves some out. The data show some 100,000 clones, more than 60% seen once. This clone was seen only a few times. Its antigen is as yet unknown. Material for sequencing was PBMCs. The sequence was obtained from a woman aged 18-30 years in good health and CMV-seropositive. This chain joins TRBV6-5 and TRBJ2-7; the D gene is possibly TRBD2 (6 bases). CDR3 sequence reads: CASSYEAGRTYEQYF. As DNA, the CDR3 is TGTGCCAGCAGTTATGAGGCGGGACGAACCTACGAGCAGTACTTC.